The 22 T cell receptor beta chains presented below share a single source sample, sequenced in a study of Graves' ophthalmopathy and Graves' hyperthyroidism. RNA transcripts were the template, and TCR beta CDR3 regions were amplified from them. Second-round multiplex PCR followed a first-round RT-PCR using HTBI primers. TCRdb itself ran the multiplex PCR reads through MiXCR, one entry per CDR3 protein. The sample contains about 380,000 distinct CDR3 sequences, roughly 14% of which appear only once. Sequenced material: peripheral blood. The source of these receptors is a woman under 30 with stable Graves' hyperthyroidism.

The chain employs TRBV6-1 and TRBJ1-5; D gene unclear. V lost 4 bases and J lost 7, with 17 bases in between. The CDR3 runs 15 residues. Germline assignment: CDR1 MNHNS and CDR2 SASEGT. DNA for the CDR3: TGTGCCAGCAGTGCCGACCCAGTAGTGGGGCAGCCCCAGCATTTT. Amino acids: CASSADPVVGQPQHF.

The table lists this clonotype with many counts. This rearrangement joins TRBV6-5 to TRBJ1-1, with D uncertain. CDR1 and CDR2 from the germline V gene are MNHEY and SVGAGI. V dropped 8 bases and J dropped 4 bases, with 14 bases sitting between them. The CDR3 covers 13 residues. The CDR3 loop is CASDPKGGTEAFF. CDR3 coding DNA: TGTGCCAGCGATCCTAAGGGCGGCACTGAAGCTTTCTTT.

The table lists this clonotype with many counts. V and J are TRBV10-3 and TRBJ1-1, with no clear D. CDR1 and CDR2 (germline): ENHRY, SYGVKD. The V end lost 2 bases, the J end lost 3 bases, and 7 bases lay between the germline ends. The CDR3 spans 13 residues. The DNA for the CDR3 is TGTGCCATCAGTGAGAGGCAGGACACTGAAGCTTTCTTT. It is translated as CAISERQDTEAFF.

This clonotype was seen ten or more times. This chain joins TRBV24-1 and TRBJ2-2; 8 nucleotides agree with TRBD1. Germline CDR1 reads KGHDR; CDR2 reads SFDVKD. The CDR3 runs 15 residues. J lost 7 bases, V lost 4 bases, and 7 bases had no gene match. The CDR3 is CATSDPGQDHGELFF. The CDR3 coding sequence is TGTGCCACCAGTGACCCGGGACAGGATCACGGGGAGCTGTTTTTT.

This clonotype was picked up one time. The chain joins TRBV6-1 to TRBJ2-7; D may be TRBD1 (5 bases). The germline CDR1 and CDR2 sequences are MNHNS and SASEGT. This CDR3 spans 13 amino acids. Trimming cost V 6 bases and J 1 base, with 10 bases left between them. In nucleotides, the CDR3 is TGTGCCAGCAGACCCGGACATTCCTACGAGCAGTACTTC. Residues: CASRPGHSYEQYF.

A remark on this clonotype: This may come from a read error, since a much larger clone is one base off. The chain joins TRBV20-1 to TRBJ2-5; D remains ambiguous. The CDR3 is 12 residues long. Germline lookup yields CDR1 DFQATT and CDR2 SNEGSKA (reference sequence). The ends were cut back, 8 bases at V and 1 base at J, with 11 bases in the middle. The CDR3 nucleotides read TGCAGTACTGCTAAAAGCCAAGAGACCCAGTACTTC. Translation: CSTAKSQETQYF.

This clonotype was seen ten or more times. The chain carries TRBV6-1 and TRBJ2-7; D gene ambiguous. Germline V gene data show CDR1 as MNHNS and CDR2 as SASEGT. The CDR3 totals 15 residues. V was shortened by 0 bases and J by 0 bases, with 9 bases between the two germline ends. For the CDR3, the DNA is TGTGCCAGCAGTGAAGCGTCAGGCGGCTCCTACGAGCAGTACTTC. Protein: CASSEASGGSYEQYF.

In its sample, this clonotype was seen many times. The V and J genes are TRBV19 and TRBJ2-5; maybe TRBD2 (7 bases). The CDR3 runs 15 residues. Trimming cost V 3 bases and J 5 bases, with 16 bases left between them. Germline values: CDR1 LNHDA, CDR2 SQIVND (reference sequence). This CDR3 reads CASSIGGARRETQYF. For the CDR3, the DNA is TGTGCCAGTAGTATTGGGGGGGCCAGGCGGGAGACCCAGTACTTC.

With regard to this clonotype: A much larger clonotype is one base distant, so this may be a read error. The CDR3 sequence is CATSKKTGAFF. CDR3 sequence (DNA): TGTGCCACCAGTAAGAAGACTGGAGCTTTCTTT. The gene calls are TRBV24-1 and TRBJ1-1; no clear D. Per the germline V gene, CDR1 is KGHDR and CDR2 is SFDVKD. This CDR3 has 11 amino acids.

Ten or more counts support this clonotype. The CDR3 region has the DNA TGCAGTGCTAGTGGGAACGGGACAGGATATGGCTACACCTTC. Amino acids: CSASGNGTGYGYTF. V usage is TRBV20-1 and J usage is TRBJ1-2, with 8 bases that match TRBD1. The CDR3 spans 14 residues. Germline loops: CDR1 DFQATT, CDR2 SNEGSKA (reference sequence). V dropped 3 bases and J dropped 5; count of bases not matched to a gene: 8.

This clonotype was seen ten or more times. The V gene is TRBV27, the J gene TRBJ1-6; D is uncertain. Between the trimmed V and J ends, which lost 7 bases and 9 bases, there was a span of 16 bases. Germline V gives CDR1 MNHEY, CDR2 SMNVEV (reference sequence). The CDR3 is made up of 14 amino acids. For the CDR3, the DNA is TGTGCCAGCACCCCTAACCACGGTGGTTCACCCCTCCACTTT. Its protein product is CASTPNHGGSPLHF.

This clonotype showed up many times. The CDR3 sequence is CSARGLGSNSPLHF. In DNA form, the CDR3 reads TGCAGTGCTAGAGGGCTGGGAAGTAATTCACCCCTCCACTTT. This sequence joins TRBV20-1 and TRBJ1-6; D is ambiguous. Trimming cost V 1 base and J 6 bases, with 10 bases left between them. Germline V gene sequence: CDR1 DFQATT, CDR2 SNEGSKA (reference sequence). CDR3 length: 14 residues.

V gene TRBV6-2 or TRBV6-3 combines with J gene TRBJ2-3, with TRBD2 matching 7 bases. This CDR3 spans 17 amino acids. V shed 3 bases, J shed 0 bases, and the junction held 9 bases outside the gene matches. Germline assignment: CDR1 MNHEY and CDR2 SVGEGT. This CDR3 reads CASSYPKRDPSTDTQYF. CDR3 DNA: TGTGCCAGCAGTTATCCTAAGCGGGATCCTAGCACAGATACGCAGTATTTT.

This clonotype was counted once. This sequence may be a read error, since a much larger clone differs from it by one base. Because the CDR3 is missing its conserved closing phenylalanine or tryptophan, this is likely a read error. The chain joins TRBV11-2 to TRBJ1-2, with D possibly being TRBD1 (5 bases). This CDR3 has 16 amino acids. V dropped 1 base and J dropped 6 bases, with 18 bases sitting between them. The germline V gene has CDR1 SGHAT and CDR2 FQNNGV. As DNA, the CDR3 is TGTGCCAGCAGCTTAGTAGTCGGGACGGACGAGGATGGCTACACCGTC. Protein product: CASSLVVGTDEDGYTV.

This clonotype was recorded at least ten times. The V and J genes are TRBV11-2 and TRBJ2-5; TRBD2 agrees at 11 bases. Germline V gene sequence: CDR1 SGHAT, CDR2 FQNNGV. The CDR3 sequence is 17 residues long. V shed 4 bases and J 0 bases; nucleotides not matched to a gene: 7. The CDR3 protein is CASSSRLAGPNQETQYF. DNA for the CDR3: TGTGCCAGCAGCTCAAGACTAGCGGGGCCCAACCAAGAGACCCAGTACTTC.

This clonotype was detected ten times or more. The rearrangement uses TRBV6-2 or TRBV6-3 and TRBJ2-5; TRBD2 agrees at 8 bases. Trimming at V came to 2 bases and at J to 2 bases, leaving 16 bases not matched to a gene. CDR3 length equals 19 residues. The germline V gene encodes CDR1 MNHEY and CDR2 SVGEGT. In DNA, the CDR3 is TGTGCCAGCAGTTACCCCCTCGGGGGGGGGCACCACGTTCAAGAGACCCAGTACTTC. Translation: CASSYPLGGGHHVQETQYF.

This clonotype was counted at least ten times. The rearrangement joins TRBV20-1 to TRBJ1-1; D call uncertain. Germline V gene sequence: CDR1 DFQATT, CDR2 SNEGSKA (reference sequence). V lost 3 bases and J lost 4, with 9 bases in between. This CDR3 contains 12 residues. CDR3: CSARTLGTEAFF. The CDR3, as DNA: TGCAGTGCTAGGACATTGGGCACTGAAGCTTTCTTT.

This clonotype was recorded at least ten times. V and J are TRBV6-1 and TRBJ2-7, with 9 bases fitting TRBD1. The CDR3 is 16 amino acids. Germline V gene data show CDR1 as MNHNS and CDR2 as SASEGT. With 5 bases clipped from V and 6 bases from J, the junction kept 14 bases outside the gene matches. The CDR3 DNA is TGTGCCAGCAGTCAGAACGCCGGGACAGGGTTGGCCGAGCAGTACTTC. This translates into CASSQNAGTGLAEQYF.

This clonotype has at least ten counts. The chain has TRBV27 and TRBJ1-2, with TRBD1 identical over 9 bases. The CDR3 spans 16 residues. V shed 5 bases and J 5 bases; nucleotides not matched to a gene: 12. CDR1 and CDR2 (germline): MNHEY, SMNVEV (reference sequence). The CDR3 loop reads CASSQKPSGTGYGYTF. CDR3 in DNA: TGTGCCAGCAGTCAGAAACCGTCCGGGACAGGGTATGGCTACACCTTC.

As concerns this clonotype: One base away lies a much larger clone, so this may be a sequencing read error. The J gene is TRBJ1-5, the V gene TRBV27; D might be TRBD1 (5 bases). V was clipped by 1 base and J by 9 bases, with 16 bases between them. The CDR3 covers 15 residues. Germline lookup yields CDR1 MNHEY and CDR2 SMNVEV (reference sequence). The CDR3 DNA sequence: TGTGCCAGCAGTTTATACGGGGGTTTAGGGTGGCCCCAGCATTTT. Its translation: CASSLYGGLGWPQHF.

This clonotype was seen repeatedly, ten times or more. The chain has TRBV7-2 and TRBJ2-5; 9 bases are shared with TRBD2. The CDR3 consists of 14 residues. Germline assignment: CDR1 SGHTA and CDR2 FQGNSA. With V trimmed by 4 bases and J by 4 bases, 4 bases remained unmatched. CDR3 residues: CASSSTSGLETQYF. The CDR3 DNA sequence: TGTGCCAGCAGCTCTACTAGCGGGCTAGAGACCCAGTACTTC.

The chain carries TRBV20-1 and TRBJ2-6, with D hard to call. This CDR3 has 15 residues. Per the germline V gene, CDR1 is DFQATT and CDR2 is SNEGSKA (reference sequence). V was clipped by 0 bases and J by 0 bases, with 6 bases between them. The CDR3 DNA follows: TGCAGTGCTAGAGACACCTACTCTGGGGCCAACGTCCTGACTTTC. Amino acid sequence: CSARDTYSGANVLTF.